Included here is one T cell receptor (beta chain) sequence, with context. Its antigen remains unknown. Sampling consisted of one heparinised blood draw per donor, averaging about 116 mL. What was sequenced were expressed TCRB transcripts, since all of the isolated RNA had been reverse transcribed. Produced via immunoSEQ multiplex PCR; TCRdb's table is partial and in-frame only. The sample holds over 20,000 clones, 49% seen once. These data come from a study of beta chain features in type 1 diabetes. CDR1 and CDR2 (germline): SGHRS, YFSETQ. V was cut by 0 bases and J by 9 bases, with 19 bases left in between. The CDR3 is made up of 16 amino acids. Study results and caveats: Patients with Type 1 diabetes showed moderately but significantly shorter TCRB CDR3s in all four CD4+ subsets. Relative to healthy donors, patients appeared to have naive, central memory and Treg TCRB repertoires that were more similar.

Sequencing was performed on stem cell memory CD4+ T cells from blood. This sequence joins TRBV5-1 and TRBJ2-1, with D tentatively TRBD2 (6 bases). This TCR was sampled from a man aged 30 to 39 with type 1 diabetes. The CDR3, as DNA: TGCGCCAGCAGCTTGGTTCGCGCGGGGATGGGTGGTGAGCAGTTCTTC. Translating gives CASSLVRAGMGGEQFF.